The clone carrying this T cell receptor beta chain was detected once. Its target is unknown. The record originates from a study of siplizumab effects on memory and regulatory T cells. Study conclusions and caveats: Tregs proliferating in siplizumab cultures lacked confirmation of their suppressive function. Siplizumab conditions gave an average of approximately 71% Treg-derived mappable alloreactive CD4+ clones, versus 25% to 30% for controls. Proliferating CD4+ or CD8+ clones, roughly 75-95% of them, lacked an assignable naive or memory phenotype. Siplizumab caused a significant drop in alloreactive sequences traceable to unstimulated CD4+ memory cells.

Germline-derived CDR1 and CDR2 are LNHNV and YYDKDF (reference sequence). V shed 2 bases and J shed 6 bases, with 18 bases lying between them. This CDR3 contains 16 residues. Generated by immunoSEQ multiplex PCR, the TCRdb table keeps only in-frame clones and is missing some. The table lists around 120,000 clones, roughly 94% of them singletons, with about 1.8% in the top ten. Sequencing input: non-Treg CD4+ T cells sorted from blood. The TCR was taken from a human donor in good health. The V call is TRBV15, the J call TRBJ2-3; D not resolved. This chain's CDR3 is CATSRLPSVRSDTQYF. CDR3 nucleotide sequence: TGTGCCACCAGCAGACTCCCTAGTGTGCGTTCGGATACGCAGTATTTT.